This TCR beta chain was sequenced in a study of T-cell reconstitution after alpha-beta-depleted transplantation in children. Germline V gives CDR1 SQVTM, CDR2 ANQGSEA. CDR3 size: 13 residues. The V segment lost 7 bases and the J segment 3 bases; nucleotides outside the gene matches: 6. Construction of the TCRbeta library involved unique molecular identifiers. TCRdb redid the calling of the PCR reads with MiXCR, one entry per CDR3 protein. The table has around 450,000 distinct CDR3 sequences, roughly 10% seen once; the top ten hold roughly 2%. The sample holds many counts of this clonotype. The chain uses TRBV29-1 and TRBJ2-3; 8 bases map to TRBD1. The sample in question was PBMCs, obtained before TCRalphabeta/CD19-depleted stem cell transplant. This clonotype was obtained from a child aged 2 to 10 with inherited bone marrow failure, due to receive a stem cell transplant. CDR3 amino acids: CSGTGGRTDTQYF. The CDR3 nucleotides are TGCAGCGGAACAGGGGGTAGAACAGATACGCAGTATTTT.